This T cell receptor beta chain was documented in a study of blood T cell repertoires in COVID-19. Across the study: The cDNA or gDNA used as material had been derived from T cells, B-cell-depleted T cells, or PBMCs.

V lost 5 bases, J lost 7 bases, and 15 bases stayed unmatched. CDR3 length: 16 amino acids. The germline CDR1 and CDR2 sequences are SGHTA and FQGNSA. Sequencing used immunoSEQ multiplex PCR; TCRdb keeps in-frame clones, though not all of them. The sample shows fewer than 200,000 clones, approximately 80% of them seen only once. The sequenced material came from peripheral blood. This sequence was found in a man aged 55 to 69 with acute or convalescent COVID-19. This chain connects TRBV7-2 to TRBJ2-7, with 9 bases identical to TRBD2. The CDR3 DNA reads as TGTGCCAGCAGCCCCGCCGGGACTAGCTTACTGGGAGAGCAGTACTTC. Translating gives CASSPAGTSLLGEQYF. The whole variable domain, filled in from reference TRBV7-2 and TRBJ2-7, reads GAGVSQSPSNKVTEKGKDVELRCDPISGHTALYWYRQSLGQGLEFLIYFQGNSAPDKSGLPSDRFSAERTGGSVSTLTIQRTQQEDSAVYLCASSPAGTSLLGEQYFGPGTRLTVT.